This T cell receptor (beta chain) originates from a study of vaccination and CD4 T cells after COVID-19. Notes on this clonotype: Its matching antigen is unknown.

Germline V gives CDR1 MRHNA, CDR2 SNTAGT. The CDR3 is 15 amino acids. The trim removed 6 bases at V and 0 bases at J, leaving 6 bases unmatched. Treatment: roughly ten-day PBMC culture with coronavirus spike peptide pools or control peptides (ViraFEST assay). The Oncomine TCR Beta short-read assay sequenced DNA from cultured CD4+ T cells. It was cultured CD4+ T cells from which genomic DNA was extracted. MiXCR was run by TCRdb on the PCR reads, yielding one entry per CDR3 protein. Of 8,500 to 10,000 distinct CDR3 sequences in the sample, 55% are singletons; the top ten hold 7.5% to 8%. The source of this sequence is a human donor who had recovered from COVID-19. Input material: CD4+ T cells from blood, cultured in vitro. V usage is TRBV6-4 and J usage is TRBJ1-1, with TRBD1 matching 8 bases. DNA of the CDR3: TGTGCCAGCAGACCCGACAGGGGAGTGAACACTGAAGCTTTCTTT. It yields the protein CASRPDRGVNTEAFF.